The 19 T cell receptor beta chains in this list originate from one sample, sequenced in a study of Ad26.COV2.S vaccination and SARS-CoV-2 variants (dated by TCRdb to 2020 to 2022). The library was built by means of the immunoSEQ multiplex PCR assay. TCRdb provides this immuneACCESS table in a form limited to in-frame rearrangements. Some clones are lacking; in checked studies, under half of them reflect an unresolved V gene, and why the rest are absent is not known. The sample includes about 180,000 clones, with around 88% observed a single time. 5.5% to 6% of the sample comes from the top ten. The time point label corresponds to: individuals recovered from natural SARS-CoV-2 infection. The sample consisted of peripheral blood, taken after recovery from COVID-19. Receptor source: a human donor who had recovered from COVID-19.

In DNA, the CDR3 is TGTGCCAGCAGCTATAGCGGGAGCTCCTACAATGAGCAGTTCTTC. Amino acids: CASSYSGSSYNEQFF. V and J are TRBV7-2 and TRBJ2-1; 9 bases fit TRBD2. V shed 4 bases and J 0 bases; nucleotides not matched to a gene: 1. Germline V gene lookup returns CDR1 SGHTA and CDR2 FQGNSA. The CDR3 spans 15 residues.

V and J are TRBV7-8 and TRBJ2-7; TRBD2 agrees at 12 bases. Germline CDR1 SGHVS, CDR2 FQNEAQ. Trimming removed 0 bases from V and 3 bases from J; junction bases left unmatched: 6. This CDR3 is 17 amino acids long. This CDR3 reads CASSLAVEGLAGYEQYF. In nucleotides, the CDR3 is TGTGCCAGCAGCTTAGCAGTCGAGGGACTAGCGGGCTACGAGCAGTACTTC.

V gene TRBV7-7 combines with J gene TRBJ2-1; the match to TRBD2 covers 7 bases. The ends lost 5 bases at V and 8 bases at J; junction bases unmatched: 12. The CDR3 is 15 residues long. Germline V gene data show CDR1 as SSHAT and CDR2 as FNYEAQ (reference sequence). The CDR3 DNA follows: TGTGCCAGCAGCCCTGGAGGGGAGGGATGGTATGAGCAGTTCTTC. Translation: CASSPGGEGWYEQFF.

This clone was picked up one time. The CDR3 protein is CASSQQGGNTIYF. The CDR3, as DNA: TGTGCCAGCAGCCAACAGGGGGGAAACACCATATATTTT. This chain uses TRBV7-2 with TRBJ1-3, with 7 bases lining up with TRBD1. The CDR3 covers 13 residues. Germline V lookup: CDR1 SGHTA, CDR2 FQGNSA. Trimming took 5 bases from V and 4 from J; bases not matched to a gene: 2.

This clone was seen a handful of times. This chain links TRBV7-2 with TRBJ2-7; TRBD2 matches 7 bases. The CDR3 is made up of 15 amino acids. CDR1 is SGHTA and CDR2 is FQGNSA in the germline V gene. With 6 bases clipped from V and 6 bases from J, the junction kept 14 bases outside the gene matches. The CDR3 spells CASSPQWGGSAEQYF. The CDR3 DNA reads as TGTGCCAGCAGTCCCCAGTGGGGGGGTTCCGCCGAGCAGTACTTC.

The rearrangement links TRBV5-1 to TRBJ2-7; D uncertain. The CDR3 extends over 15 amino acids. Trimming cost V 1 base and J 6 bases, with 17 bases left between them. Germline CDR1 SGHRS, CDR2 YFSETQ. Here the CDR3 reads CASSLIGRSRTEQYF. CDR3 in DNA: TGCGCCAGCAGCTTGATAGGCAGGAGCAGGACCGAGCAGTACTTC. Full variable domain (remainder filled in from reference TRBV5-1 and TRBJ2-7): KAGVTQTPRYLIKTRGQQVTLSCSPISGHRSVSWYQQTPGQGLQFLFEYFSETQRNKGNFPGRFSGRQFSNSRSEMNVSTLELGDSALYLCASSLIGRSRTEQYFGPGTRLTVT.

On this clone: The same CDR3 also results from other DNA sequences found in this sample. The V call is TRBV12-3 or TRBV12-4, the J call TRBJ2-2, with D perhaps assigned TRBD1 or TRBD2 (5 bases each). V was clipped by 3 bases and J by 4 bases, with 6 bases between them. This CDR3 contains 13 residues. The CDR3 protein is CASSFGGTGELFF. CDR3 coding DNA: TGTGCCAGCAGTTTTGGGGGCACCGGGGAGCTGTTTTTT.

Here the CDR3 reads CASSTGTTYSYEQYF. For the CDR3, the DNA is TGTGCCAGCAGCACCGGGACTACGTACTCCTACGAGCAGTACTTC. This chain links TRBV9 with TRBJ2-7, with TRBD2 matching 7 bases. Trimming removed 4 bases from V and 0 bases from J; junction bases left unmatched: 7. Germline CDR1 is SGDLS and CDR2 is YYNGEE. This CDR3 region has 15 residues.

The chain joins TRBV9 to TRBJ2-7, with 8 bases lining up with TRBD1. Germline trimming cut 4 bases from V and 2 bases from J; bases unmatched to any gene: 5. The CDR3 consists of 14 residues. In germline, CDR1 is SGDLS, CDR2 YYNGEE. Here the CDR3 reads CASSSRTGTYEQYF. The CDR3 DNA reads TGTGCCAGCAGCTCTCGGACAGGGACCTACGAGCAGTACTTC.

The chain employs TRBV4-1 and TRBJ2-1, with D perhaps matching TRBD2 (6 bases). Trimming removed 0 bases at V and 8 bases at J, with 14 bases between. There are 15 residues in the CDR3. Per germline, CDR1 MGHRA and CDR2 YSYEKL. CDR3 coding DNA: TGCGCCAGCAGCCAAGATAGGAGGGTTGACCATGAGCAGTTCTTC. Translation gives CASSQDRRVDHEQFF.

The chain links TRBV19 to TRBJ2-3; D may be TRBD2 (6 bases). V shed 4 bases and J shed 8 bases, with 19 bases lying between them. This CDR3 is built from 15 residues. The germline CDR1 and CDR2 sequences are LNHDA and SQIVND (reference sequence). The CDR3 coding sequence is TGTGCCAGTAGTAGAGGATTCCTAGCGCCTGCTACGCAGTATTTT. This sequence encodes CASSRGFLAPATQYF.

This sequence joins TRBV4-1 and TRBJ2-7; 7 bases are a match to TRBD1. The V gene end was trimmed by 1 base and the J gene end by 6 bases; junction bases not matched to a gene: 9. This CDR3 is built from 15 residues. CDR1 is MGHRA, CDR2 YSYEKL, per germline. CDR3 bases: TGCGCCAGCAGCCAAGCCGGGACAGTGTCGGGCGAGCAGTACTTC. It codes for CASSQAGTVSGEQYF.

V usage is TRBV5-4 and J usage is TRBJ1-2; D is uncertain. Germline V gives CDR1 SGHNT, CDR2 YYREEE (reference sequence). The CDR3 contains 13 residues. Between the trimmed V and J ends, which lost 5 bases and 7 bases, there was a span of 15 bases. The CDR3 is CASSPRGVSGYTF. The CDR3 coding sequence is TGTGCCAGCAGTCCTCGGGGAGTCTCTGGCTACACCTTC.

The V call is TRBV5-3, the J call TRBJ2-3, with D perhaps TRBD2 (5 bases). TRBV5-3 is placed among ORFs of uncertain function. The CDR3 is 14 amino acids. V dropped 1 base and J dropped 0 bases, with 6 bases sitting between them. CDR3 nucleotides: TGTGCCAGAAGCTTGTCGGGGAGCACAGATACGCAGTATTTT. It codes for CARSLSGSTDTQYF.

As to this clone: Other DNA sequences from this sample encode an identical CDR3 as well. This CDR3 is CASRLQGESGAFF. In DNA, the CDR3 is TGTGCCAGCAGATTACAGGGGGAGTCTGGGGCTTTCTTT. This chain connects TRBV6-5 to TRBJ1-1; 8 bases match TRBD1. The CDR3 has 13 amino acids. Per the germline V gene, CDR1 is MNHEY and CDR2 is SVGAGI. The trim removed 6 bases at V and 11 bases at J, leaving 11 bases unmatched.

The V and J genes are TRBV27 and TRBJ2-7, with unresolved D. From germline, CDR1 is MNHEY and CDR2 SMNVEV (reference sequence). The CDR3 has 13 amino acids. With 5 bases removed from V and 4 bases from J, the gap between germline ends came to 12 bases. The CDR3 DNA follows: TGTGCCAGCAGTCCTACACCGACATACGAGCAGTACTTC. Amino acid sequence: CASSPTPTYEQYF.

CDR3 DNA sequence: TGTGCCAGCAGTGTCGGACGGGATTCACCCCTCCACTTT. Its protein product is CASSVGRDSPLHF. The V and J genes are TRBV2 and TRBJ1-6, with unresolved D. Trimming removed 4 bases from V and 8 bases from J, with 9 bases in between. Per germline, CDR1 SNHLY and CDR2 FYNNEI. The CDR3 has 13 amino acids.

The chain employs TRBV29-1 and TRBJ1-4; TRBD1 agrees at 8 bases. Losses at the gene ends were 5 bases for V and 4 bases for J; bases not matched to a gene: 9. This CDR3 region has 15 residues. Per germline, CDR1 SQVTM and CDR2 ANQGSEA. In nucleotides, the CDR3 is TGCAGCGTTCTCGACAGGGGTGGGAGTAATGAAAAACTGTTTTTT. This codes for CSVLDRGGSNEKLFF.

The J gene is TRBJ2-7, the V gene TRBV7-2, with 10 bases aligning to TRBD1. In germline, CDR1 is SGHTA, CDR2 FQGNSA. The CDR3 totals 16 residues. V was clipped by 5 bases and J by 0 bases; unmatched bases: 7. In DNA form, the CDR3 reads TGTGCCAGCAGCGAATCGACAGGGGGCATCTCCTACGAGCAGTACTTC. It yields the protein CASSESTGGISYEQYF.